The 9 T cell receptor beta chains listed next were all sequenced from one sample in a study of blood T cell repertoires in COVID-19. This table comes from immunoSEQ multiplex PCR, and its TCRdb copy is limited to in-frame clones, with some not included. The top ten clones hold 1.5% to 2% of a sample with around 300,000 clones, roughly 88% of them seen once. The specimen was peripheral blood. Receptors were obtained from a woman between 25 and 40 years old with COVID-19, enrolled during active disease.

Of note for this clone: It is unclear where the CDR3 begins or ends on the DNA, so no DNA is shown, and the CDR3 is as TCRdb lists it. The rearrangement joins TRBV19 to TRBJ2-1; the DNA was not compared with TRBD2, the D call given in the table. Germline loops: CDR1 LNHDA, CDR2 SQIVND (reference sequence). The CDR3 region is 14 residues in length, termini included. The CDR3 here is CASSSGLGFEEQFF.

This rearrangement joins TRBV2 to TRBJ2-3; D possibly corresponds to TRBD1 (5 bases). This CDR3 is built from 14 residues. Germline lookup yields CDR1 SNHLY and CDR2 FYNNEI. With 4 bases removed from V and 2 bases from J, the gap between germline ends came to 10 bases. The CDR3: CASSGQPYTDTQYF. The CDR3 DNA sequence: TGTGCCAGCAGTGGACAGCCCTACACAGATACGCAGTATTTT.

The chain couples TRBV6-5 to TRBJ2-7, with 9 bases lining up with TRBD1. Germline values: CDR1 MNHEY, CDR2 SVGAGI. V was clipped by 10 bases and J by 0 bases; unmatched bases: 7. This CDR3 has 14 residues. This CDR3 reads CATSDRGASYEQYV. The CDR3 DNA sequence: TGTGCCACCTCGGACAGGGGCGCCTCCTACGAGCAGTACGTC.

The V call is TRBV5-5, the J call TRBJ1-5; weak D call: TRBD1 (5 bases). Per germline, CDR1 SGHKS and CDR2 YYEKEE (reference sequence). V was pared by 4 bases and J by 4 bases, with 15 bases between. The CDR3 runs 15 residues. CDR3 in DNA: TGTGCCAGCAGCCACTCGGACATAAGAAATCAGCCCCAGCATTTT. Protein sequence: CASSHSDIRNQPQHF.

The chain couples TRBV19 to TRBJ1-3; D is unclear. The germline V gene encodes CDR1 LNHDA and CDR2 SQIVND (reference sequence). This CDR3 spans 15 amino acids. The V end was cut by 5 bases, the J end by 2 bases, with 13 bases between. The CDR3 sequence: CASSLQFYPGNTIYF. In nucleotides, the CDR3 is TGTGCCAGTAGTTTACAGTTCTACCCTGGAAACACCATATATTTT.

The V and J genes are TRBV7-8 and TRBJ2-1; D might be TRBD2 (6 bases). Deletions cut 0 bases from V and 10 bases from J, with 13 bases between. The CDR3 spans 14 residues. Germline CDR1 SGHVS, CDR2 FQNEAQ. Here the CDR3 DNA reads TGTGCCAGCAGCTTAGCCCCGGGGGACTCAGAGCAGTTCTTC. Translating it yields CASSLAPGDSEQFF.

The chain is built from TRBV6-5 and TRBJ2-2, with 7 bases that match TRBD2. J was trimmed by 11 bases and V by 6 bases; bases with no gene match: 3. Germline assignment: CDR1 MNHEY and CDR2 SVGAGI. This CDR3 has 11 residues. Here the CDR3 DNA reads TGTGCCAGCAGAGCGGGGTTTGAGCTGTTTTTT. Its protein is CASRAGFELFF.

The V call is TRBV30, the J call TRBJ2-7; no definite D call. The CDR3 runs to 15 residues. Per the germline V gene, CDR1 is GTSNPN and CDR2 is SVGIG (reference sequence). The V end lost 3 bases, the J end lost 2 bases, and 17 bases lay between the germline ends. Written as DNA, the CDR3 is TGTGCCTGGAGCACCACACCGACGCGGACCTACGAGCAGTACTTC. Amino acids: CAWSTTPTRTYEQYF.

This chain joins TRBV7-3 and TRBJ2-1; possible D gene TRBD1, 6 bases. Germline lookup yields CDR1 SGHTA and CDR2 FQGTGA. The CDR3 spans 15 residues. Trimming removed 1 base from V and 4 bases from J, with 11 bases in between. CDR3 coding DNA: TGTGCCAGCAGCTTAATGGGGGCGGCTTACAATGAGCAGTTCTTC. Its protein is CASSLMGAAYNEQFF.